This is a list of T cell receptor beta chains from one sample in a study of human T cells and chemical hapten exposure. TCRdb re-called the RACE reads through MiXCR, storing one row per CDR3 protein. The repertoire has under 300,000 distinct CDR3 sequences, about 8.1% of them found once; the top ten carry about 2.1%. Sequenced here: whole blood, sampled in connection with sensitization to the hapten diphenylcyclopropenone (DPC). These receptor sequences come from a woman aged 40 to 50 with alopecia areata. Some clones in this sample may be carry-over from other donors' samples. CDR3s include the opening cysteine and the closing phenylalanine or tryptophan. A D gene is named only where the DNA matches it firmly. Clone size is stated in some rows and not others, as once, few, many or a class when expanded.

D gene: -; J gene: TRBJ2-7; clone size: few; V gene: TRBV4-2; CDR3 DNA: TGTGCCAGCAGCCAAGATCCGATGGGGTCCCCGGGGTACGAGCAGTACTTC; CDR3 protein: CASSQDPMGSPGYEQYF
D gene: TRBD1; J gene: TRBJ1-6; clone size: -; V gene: TRBV7-8; CDR3 DNA: TGTGCCAGCAGCTTCCAAACAGGGGGGAATTCACCCCTCCACTTT; CDR3 protein: CASSFQTGGNSPLHF
D gene: TRBD2; J gene: TRBJ2-1; clone size: many; V gene: TRBV12-3/TRBV12-4; CDR3 DNA: TGTGCCAGTAGCGGGAGGTCCTACAATGAGCAGTTCTTC; CDR3 protein: CASSGRSYNEQFF
D gene: -; J gene: TRBJ2-1; clone size: few; V gene: TRBV7-9; CDR3 DNA: TGTGCCAGCAGCTCCCACCGGGCCCCATCCTACAATGAGCAGTTCTTC; CDR3 protein: CASSSHRAPSYNEQFF
D gene: -; J gene: TRBJ2-3; clone size: -; V gene: TRBV29-1; CDR3 DNA: TGCAGCGTTGCTGAAACACAGAACGAAGCAGATACGCAGTATTTT; CDR3 protein: CSVAETQNEADTQYF
D gene: -; J gene: TRBJ2-2; clone size: -; V gene: TRBV5-1; CDR3 DNA: TGCGCCAGCAGCTTGACAGGGAAGAACACCGGGGAGCTGTTTTTT; CDR3 protein: CASSLTGKNTGELFF
D gene: -; J gene: TRBJ2-3; clone size: -; V gene: TRBV4-2; CDR3 DNA: TGTGCCAGCAGCCAAGATTTATCACGGGAAACAGATACGCAGTATTTT; CDR3 protein: CASSQDLSRETDTQYF
D gene: -; J gene: TRBJ2-7; clone size: -; V gene: TRBV28; CDR3 DNA: TGTGCCAGCCGGGACTTCTACGAGCAGTACTTC; CDR3 protein: CASRDFYEQYF
D gene: TRBD2; J gene: TRBJ2-3; clone size: few; V gene: TRBV10-3; CDR3 DNA: TGTGCCATCAGGGGGGACAGCGGGACTAGCCCAGATACGCAGTATTTT; CDR3 protein: CAIRGDSGTSPDTQYF
D gene: TRBD1; J gene: TRBJ1-1; clone size: few; V gene: TRBV7-3; CDR3 DNA: TGTGCCAGTTCACAGGGGACGGACACTGAAGCTTTCTTT; CDR3 protein: CASSQGTDTEAFF
D gene: TRBD2; J gene: TRBJ2-1; clone size: few; V gene: TRBV7-3; CDR3 DNA: TGTGCCAGCAGCTTAGATAGCGGGAGTAAGCAGTTCTTC; CDR3 protein: CASSLDSGSKQFF
D gene: -; J gene: TRBJ2-2; clone size: -; V gene: TRBV12-3/TRBV12-4; CDR3 DNA: TGTGCCAGCAGTTTAAGCGCGGCAGGGTACACCGGGGAGCTGTTTTTT; CDR3 protein: CASSLSAAGYTGELFF
D gene: TRBD1; J gene: TRBJ2-1; clone size: -; V gene: TRBV12-3/TRBV12-4; CDR3 DNA: TGTGCCAGCAGAATAACGCAGGGGGTCGATGAGCAGTTCTTC; CDR3 protein: CASRITQGVDEQFF
D gene: TRBD1; J gene: TRBJ2-7; clone size: few; V gene: TRBV6-5; CDR3 DNA: TGTGCCAGCGGACGGACAGGGAGCGAGCAGTACTTC; CDR3 protein: CASGRTGSEQYF
D gene: -; J gene: TRBJ2-7; clone size: -; V gene: TRBV6-6; CDR3 DNA: TGTGCCAGCAGGCGAACGGGATCTAACTACGAGCAGTACTTC; CDR3 protein: CASRRTGSNYEQYF
D gene: -; J gene: TRBJ2-7; clone size: -; V gene: TRBV28; CDR3 DNA: TGTGCCAGCAGTCACCGGACGGGGGCGAGAGGGGAGCAGTACTTC; CDR3 protein: CASSHRTGARGEQYF